A selection of T cell receptor beta chains follows, all from one sample in a study of cytomegalovirus exposure and HLA in healthy donors. TCRdb keeps only in-frame clones here, not all; method: immunoSEQ multiplex PCR. Among approximately 140,000 clones, 73% were seen once, and the ten largest hold roughly 14%. The source material was PBMCs. Receptor source: a human donor in good health. Each CDR3 is given with its conserved first and last residue. The D gene is left open where the match is weak. Size is omitted from some rows. Given values are once, few, many or a class for expanded clones.

d_gene	abundance	v_gene	j_gene	CDR3aa	CDR3nt
TRBD1	once	TRBV5-8	TRBJ2-7	CASRPTGYEQYF	TGTGCCAGCAGGCCGACAGGGTACGAGCAGTACTTC
NA	NA	TRBV25-1	TRBJ2-7	CASSDSRTLLHEQYF	TGTGCCAGCAGTGATTCTAGAACCCTGCTACACGAGCAGTACTTC
NA	NA	TRBV20-1	TRBJ1-2	CSARGPGGYTF	TGCAGTGCTAGAGGTCCGGGTGGCTACACCTTC
NA	NA	TRBV4-1	TRBJ1-4	CASSQGHGERANEKLFF	TGCGCCAGCAGCCAAGGCCACGGCGAGAGGGCTAATGAAAAACTGTTTTTT
TRBD1	NA	TRBV6-5	TRBJ1-2	CASSYPRTGGFYGYTF	TGTGCCAGCAGTTACCCAAGGACAGGGGGCTTCTATGGCTACACCTTC
TRBD2	NA	TRBV6-5	TRBJ2-7	CASSFRLAGGHEQYF	TGTGCCAGCAGTTTTAGACTAGCGGGAGGGCACGAGCAGTACTTC
NA	NA	TRBV28	TRBJ1-3	CASSPGRRVGNTIYF	TGTGCCAGCAGTCCCGGACGGCGGGTTGGAAACACCATATATTTT
NA	NA	TRBV28	TRBJ2-5	CASSFQTGETQYF	TGTGCCAGCAGTTTCCAGACCGGGGAGACCCAGTACTTC
TRBD2	NA	TRBV5-1	TRBJ2-2	CASSLGLAGGLTGELFF	TGCGCCAGCAGCCTCGGACTAGCGGGAGGCTTAACCGGGGAGCTGTTTTTT
TRBD1	NA	TRBV28	TRBJ2-7	CASSFPTGQGIYEQYF	TGTGCCAGCAGTTTCCCGACAGGACAGGGGATTTACGAGCAGTACTTC
NA	NA	TRBV9	TRBJ2-7	CASSAAYGGHPYEQYF	TGTGCCAGCAGCGCGGCTTACGGGGGGCACCCCTACGAGCAGTACTTC
TRBD2	NA	TRBV6-1	TRBJ2-5	CASSESRGGAETQYF	TGTGCCAGCAGTGAATCACGGGGGGGTGCGGAGACCCAGTACTTC
NA	NA	TRBV7-9	TRBJ1-6	CASSLARAGSPLHF	TGTGCCAGCAGCTTAGCCAGGGCTGGGTCACCCCTCCACTTT
NA	NA	TRBV7-9	TRBJ1-1	CASSNPGNTEAFF	TGTGCCAGCAGCAACCCAGGGAACACTGAAGCTTTCTTT
TRBD2	NA	TRBV14	TRBJ2-1	CASSLQLTSHEQFF	TGTGCCAGCAGCCTGCAACTGACTAGCCATGAGCAGTTCTTC
NA	NA	TRBV5-1	TRBJ2-7	CASSLGGRYEQYF	TGCGCCAGCAGCTTGGGAGGTAGATACGAGCAGTACTTC
TRBD2	NA	TRBV27	TRBJ2-7	CASSYVRTSSRTSLYF	TGTGCCAGCAGTTATGTCAGGACTAGCAGTCGTACATCTCTGTACTTC
TRBD2	NA	TRBV5-4	TRBJ2-3	CASSSRLAGAVDTQYF	TGTGCCAGCAGCTCCCGACTAGCGGGGGCGGTAGATACGCAGTATTTT
TRBD1	NA	TRBV6-6	TRBJ1-2	CASSVHSDRGVRGYTF	TGTGCCAGCAGCGTACACTCGGACAGGGGAGTTCGTGGCTACACCTTC
NA	NA	TRBV7-6	TRBJ2-7	CASSPSWGAYEQYF	TGTGCCAGCAGCCCCTCATGGGGGGCCTACGAGCAGTACTTC
NA	NA	TRBV6-5	TRBJ1-2	CASSYSGGLYGYTF	TGTGCCAGCAGTTACTCTGGGGGACTCTATGGCTACACCTTC
TRBD1	NA	TRBV6-1	TRBJ1-2	CASRPTGGDYGYTF	TGTGCCAGCAGGCCTACAGGGGGGGACTATGGCTACACCTTC
TRBD1	NA	TRBV29-1	TRBJ2-3	CSVDIRQGPTDTQYF	TGCAGCGTTGATATAAGACAGGGCCCCACAGATACGCAGTATTTT
NA	NA	TRBV6-1	TRBJ2-7	CASSEAGGAAYEQYF	TGTGCCAGCAGTGAAGCGGGGGGGGCCGCCTACGAGCAGTACTTC
TRBD1	NA	TRBV28	TRBJ1-5	CASSRPLYRGLHQPQHF	TGTGCCAGCAGTCGTCCCCTCTACAGGGGGCTTCATCAGCCCCAGCATTTT
NA	once	TRBV2	TRBJ2-5	CASSEARRGEKETQYF	TGTGCCAGCAGTGAAGCGCGGAGGGGAGAAAAAGAGACCCAGTACTTC
NA	NA	TRBV11-2	TRBJ1-4	CASSPGGSFGEKLFF	TGTGCCAGCAGCCCTGGAGGGTCTTTCGGGGAAAAACTGTTTTTT
NA	NA	TRBV27	TRBJ2-1	CASSWGTGEQFF	TGTGCCAGCAGTTGGGGGACGGGGGAGCAGTTCTTC
NA	NA	TRBV4-1	TRBJ2-1	CASSQDLGSSYNEQFF	TGCGCCAGCAGCCAAGATCTAGGGAGCTCCTACAATGAGCAGTTCTTC
NA	NA	TRBV6-5	TRBJ2-5	CASSPRGTGETQYF	TGTGCCAGCAGCCCCAGGGGTACGGGGGAGACCCAGTACTTC
TRBD1	NA	TRBV5-7	TRBJ1-2	CASSSVPGQGSGYTF	TGTGCCAGCAGCTCCGTCCCGGGACAGGGTAGTGGCTACACCTTC
TRBD1	once	TRBV6-1	TRBJ2-3	CASSRDRADTQYF	TGTGCCAGCAGCCGGGACAGGGCAGATACGCAGTATTTT
TRBD2	NA	TRBV30	TRBJ2-7	CAWSEQVWREGLYEQYF	TGTGCCTGGAGTGAGCAGGTGTGGCGGGAGGGCCTCTACGAGCAGTACTTC
TRBD2	NA	TRBV7-9	TRBJ2-3	CATPRGEGTDTQYF	TGTGCCACTCCCCGGGGGGAGGGCACAGATACGCAGTATTTT
NA	NA	TRBV28	TRBJ1-3	CASSLLQGNTIYF	TGTGCCAGCAGTTTGTTACAGGGAAACACCATATATTTT
NA	NA	TRBV5-3	TRBJ2-6	CARSLNRAAGANVLTF	TGTGCCAGAAGCTTGAACAGGGCGGCTGGGGCCAACGTCCTGACTTTC
TRBD1	NA	TRBV4-1	TRBJ1-1	CASSHNSRQGVMNTEAFF	TGCGCCAGCAGCCATAACAGTAGACAGGGGGTTATGAACACTGAAGCTTTCTTT
NA	NA	TRBV28	TRBJ2-7	CASSSETSTDEQYF	TGTGCCAGCAGCTCAGAGACTAGTACGGACGAGCAGTACTTC
TRBD1	NA	TRBV6-5	TRBJ2-7	CASSYGTGGVEQYF	TGTGCCAGCAGTTACGGGACAGGGGGCGTCGAGCAGTACTTC
NA	NA	TRBV28	TRBJ2-7	CASSLTYSYEQYF	TGTGCCAGCAGTTTAACCTATTCCTACGAGCAGTACTTC
NA	few	TRBV5-4	TRBJ2-1	CASRRDTNNEQFF	TGTGCCAGCAGACGGGACACCAACAATGAGCAGTTCTTC
TRBD2	few	TRBV10-3	TRBJ2-7	CAIRLGLADTYEQYF	TGTGCCATCCGTTTAGGGCTAGCGGATACCTACGAGCAGTACTTC
TRBD1	NA	TRBV12-5	TRBJ1-1	CASGPGQVAEAFF	TGTGCTAGTGGACCTGGACAGGTTGCTGAAGCTTTCTTT
NA	NA	TRBV7-9	TRBJ2-3	CASTFPRGDTQYF	TGTGCCAGCACCTTTCCCCGGGGAGATACGCAGTATTTT
NA	NA	TRBV18	TRBJ2-7	CASSPRERTYEQYF	TGTGCCAGCTCACCCCGGGAAAGAACCTACGAGCAGTACTTC
NA	NA	TRBV9	TRBJ1-2	CASSPRSYGYTF	TGTGCCAGCAGCCCCCGGTCCTATGGCTACACCTTC
TRBD2	few	TRBV13	TRBJ2-7	CASSRLAGGDEQYF	TGTGCCAGCAGTCGACTAGCGGGAGGGGACGAGCAGTACTTC
TRBD2	NA	TRBV11-3	TRBJ2-7	CASSKGLAGGPHEQYF	TGTGCCAGCAGCAAAGGACTAGCGGGAGGGCCCCACGAGCAGTACTTC
TRBD2	few	TRBV19	TRBJ2-3	CASSMGGGPNTQYF	TGTGCCAGTAGTATGGGCGGGGGGCCGAATACGCAGTATTTT
NA	NA	TRBV6-4	TRBJ2-2	CASSRGDNSNTGELFF	TGTGCCAGCAGTAGAGGGGACAACTCGAACACCGGGGAGCTGTTTTTT
NA	few	TRBV27	TRBJ2-7	CASSLSGGPVHEQYF	TGTGCCAGCAGTTTATCAGGAGGGCCAGTCCACGAGCAGTACTTC